The clone carrying this T cell receptor beta chain was detected only a few times. This CDR3 comprises 15 residues. J lost 2 bases, V lost 7 bases, and 6 bases had no gene match. Per germline, CDR1 LNHNV and CDR2 YYDKDF (reference sequence). Only in-frame clones appear in the TCRdb table, and some are missing; sequencing was by immunoSEQ multiplex PCR. The data hold more than 85,000 clones, with nearly 80% observed a single time. The data were obtained in a study of blood T cell repertoires in COVID-19. This chain connects TRBV15 to TRBJ1-5; 9 bases map to TRBD1. Sequenced input: peripheral blood. The sequence was obtained from a woman of 80 years or more with active or convalescent COVID-19. CDR3 amino acids: CATKGQGPGNQPQHF. The CDR3 DNA reads TGTGCCACCAAGGGACAGGGACCCGGCAATCAGCCCCAGCATTTT.